Below are 31 T cell receptor beta chains sequenced from a single sample in a study of blood T cell repertoires in COVID-19. Produced via immunoSEQ multiplex PCR; TCRdb's table is partial and in-frame only. The data show more than 85,000 clones, with about 83% seen just once and 9.9% held by the top ten. The sequenced sample consisted of peripheral blood. The receptors were sampled from a man between 40 and 49 years old with active or convalescent COVID-19.

V is TRBV11-2 and J is TRBJ1-1; the D is unclear. The CDR3 has 17 amino acids. Trimming took 1 base from V and 1 from J, leaving 16 bases between them. Germline V gene data show CDR1 as SGHAT and CDR2 as FQNNGV. The CDR3: CASSLAHIIGENTEAFF. CDR3 nucleotides: TGTGCCAGCAGCTTAGCCCATATAATAGGAGAGAACACTGAAGCTTTCTTT.

The chain uses TRBV9 and TRBJ1-3; 7 nucleotides line up with TRBD1. Germline trimming cut 1 base from V and 0 bases from J; bases unmatched to any gene: 4. CDR1 and CDR2 from the germline V gene are SGDLS and YYNGEE. This CDR3 is 16 amino acids long. CDR3 region: CASSVRGGISGNTIYF. CDR3 DNA: TGTGCCAGCAGCGTAAGAGGGGGCATCTCTGGAAACACCATATATTTT.

The chain recombines TRBV5-1 with TRBJ2-3, with 7 positions matching TRBD2. J lost 0 bases, V lost 2 bases, and 3 bases had no gene match. CDR3 length equals 15 residues. Germline V CDR1 and CDR2: SGHRS, YFSETQ. The CDR3 coding sequence is TGCGCCAGCAGCTTAAAACTAGCGAGCACAGATACGCAGTATTTT. It yields the protein CASSLKLASTDTQYF.

The gene calls are TRBV3-1 (or the pseudogene TRBV3-2) and TRBJ2-3; D may be TRBD1 (6 bases). Looked up from germline, CDR1 is LGHDT and CDR2 is YNNKEL (reference sequence). V was pared by 2 bases and J by 7 bases, with 10 bases between. This CDR3 comprises 13 residues. The CDR3 is CASSQSQGNTQYF. The CDR3 coding sequence is TGTGCCAGCAGCCAATCACAGGGAAATACGCAGTATTTT.

The gene calls are TRBV5-8 and TRBJ1-3, with unresolved D. V dropped 6 bases and J dropped 0 bases, with 10 bases sitting between them. CDR3 length equals 14 residues. Germline CDR1 and CDR2: SGHTS and YDEGEE. CDR3: CASTSIHSGNTIYF. DNA of the CDR3: TGTGCCAGCACATCCATACACTCTGGAAACACCATATATTTT.

The chain joins TRBV30 to TRBJ2-1, with TRBD1 matching over 8 bases. The CDR3 totals 14 residues. Per the germline V gene, CDR1 is GTSNPN and CDR2 is SVGIG (reference sequence). V dropped 2 bases and J dropped 3; count of bases not matched to a gene: 3. The CDR3 DNA follows: TGTGCCTGGAGTCCAGGGGGCCACTACAATGAGCAGTTCTTC. It encodes CAWSPGGHYNEQFF.

This rearrangement joins TRBV6-5 to TRBJ1-1, with 11 bases aligning to TRBD1. CDR3 length: 16 residues. Germline assignment: CDR1 MNHEY and CDR2 SVGAGI. V was pared by 0 bases and J by 4 bases, with 4 bases of the junction left unmatched. The CDR3 loop reads CASSYSGQGATTEAFF. Here the CDR3 DNA reads TGTGCCAGCAGTTACTCTGGACAGGGGGCGACCACTGAAGCTTTCTTT.

V gene TRBV27 combines with J gene TRBJ1-5; D may be TRBD1 (6 bases). The germline CDR1 and CDR2 sequences are MNHEY and SMNVEV (reference sequence). Trimming left V 6 bases short and J 0 bases short, with 15 bases between. This CDR3 has 16 amino acids. The CDR3 spells CASRRTVGNSNQPQHF. The CDR3 nucleotides are TGTGCCAGCAGACGGACAGTAGGGAATAGCAATCAGCCCCAGCATTTT.

This chain connects TRBV28 to TRBJ1-1; 7 positions agree with TRBD1. This CDR3 has 14 residues. With V trimmed by 4 bases and J by 2 bases, 4 bases remained unmatched. CDR1 is MDHEN, CDR2 SYDVKM, per germline. In DNA, the CDR3 is TGTGCCAGCAGTTCGGGACAGCCCAACACTGAAGCTTTCTTT. As protein: CASSSGQPNTEAFF.

This sequence joins TRBV7-9 and TRBJ1-1, with 7 bases that match TRBD1. The CDR3 covers 13 residues. V shed 1 base and J 10 bases; nucleotides not matched to a gene: 6. Per the germline V gene, CDR1 is SEHNR and CDR2 is FQNEAQ (reference sequence). The CDR3 loop is CASSLGQGERAFF. CDR3 DNA: TGTGCCAGCAGCTTAGGCCAGGGGGAGAGAGCTTTCTTT.

J is TRBJ2-7 and V is TRBV19; 11 bases agree with TRBD1. The CDR3 runs to 13 residues. V dropped 7 bases and J dropped 2; count of bases not matched to a gene: 1. Per the germline V gene, CDR1 is LNHDA and CDR2 is SQIVND (reference sequence). The CDR3 sequence is CASTGQGAYEQYF. In DNA form, the CDR3 reads TGTGCCAGTACGGGACAGGGGGCCTACGAGCAGTACTTC.

The chain employs TRBV11-2 and TRBJ2-3; D perhaps matches TRBD2 (6 bases). CDR1 and CDR2 (germline): SGHAT, FQNNGV. The CDR3 is 16 residues long. The V end lost 4 bases, the J end lost 3 bases, and 17 bases lay between the germline ends. This chain's CDR3 is CASSSPTGTYTDTQYF. CDR3 DNA sequence: TGTGCCAGCAGCTCACCCACCGGGACTTATACAGATACGCAGTATTTT.

This clone occurred once. The chain carries TRBV14 and TRBJ2-3; no firm D call. V was pared by 3 bases and J by 6 bases, with 4 bases between. This CDR3 has 11 residues. Per germline, CDR1 SGHDN and CDR2 FVKESK. The CDR3 loop reads CASSHGDTQYF. The CDR3 nucleotides are TGTGCCAGCAGCCACGGGGATACGCAGTATTTT. The full variable domain, completed using reference TRBV14 and TRBJ2-3, is EAGVTQFPSHSVIEKGQTVTLRCDPISGHDNLYWYRRVMGKEIKFLLHFVKESKQDESGMPNNRFLAERTGGTYSTLKVQPAELEDSGVYFCASSHGDTQYFGPGTRLTVL.

This rearrangement joins TRBV25-1 to TRBJ1-4; the D gene is possibly TRBD1 (5 bases). With 3 bases removed from V and 6 bases from J, the gap between germline ends came to 11 bases. CDR1 MGHDK and CDR2 SYGVNS come from the germline V gene. The CDR3 runs 14 residues. The CDR3 is CASSEEGRDEKLFF. The CDR3 DNA is TGTGCCAGCAGTGAGGAGGGGCGGGATGAAAAACTGTTTTTT.

The chain joins TRBV5-1 to TRBJ2-5; the D gene is possibly TRBD1 (6 bases). Germline CDR1 is SGHRS and CDR2 is YFSETQ. The germline V and J ends were trimmed by 5 bases and 0 bases, with 26 bases remaining between them. This CDR3 region has 19 residues. CDR3 nucleotide sequence: TGCGCCAGCAGACCCCGAGGGGGTCAGGGAAAGGGGTACCAAGAGACCCAGTACTTC. Translation gives CASRPRGGQGKGYQETQYF.

V gene TRBV18 combines with J gene TRBJ2-6; no clear D. With 3 bases removed from V and 0 bases from J, the gap between germline ends came to 12 bases. Germline CDR1 KGHSH, CDR2 LQKENI. This CDR3 region has 17 residues. CDR3 sequence (DNA): TGTGCCAGCTCACCTAGAGCCTTTAGCTCTGGGGCCAACGTCCTGACTTTC. The encoded protein is CASSPRAFSSGANVLTF.

Only one count was recorded for this clone. J is TRBJ2-2 and V is TRBV27; 7 positions agree with TRBD2. CDR3 length: 15 residues. Unmatched junction bases numbered 7, after V lost 3 bases and J lost 6 bases. CDR1 and CDR2 (germline): MNHEY, SMNVEV (reference sequence). CDR3 sequence (DNA): TGTGCCAGCAGTTTGGTTTGGGGAGGGGCCGGGGAGCTGTTTTTT. Translated, it gives CASSLVWGGAGELFF.

The V gene is TRBV14, the J gene TRBJ1-1; TRBD1 is a possible D gene (6 bases). Trimming stripped 5 bases from V and 1 base from J, with 8 bases between. CDR1 and CDR2 (germline): SGHDN, FVKESK. This CDR3 is 13 amino acids long. This chain's CDR3 is CASSAGANTEAFF. CDR3 nucleotide sequence: TGTGCCAGCAGCGCGGGGGCGAACACTGAAGCTTTCTTT.

The rearrangement links TRBV11-2 to TRBJ1-3; D perhaps matches TRBD1 (6 bases). The CDR3 has 17 residues. Germline V lookup: CDR1 SGHAT, CDR2 FQNNGV. Trimming removed 1 base at V and 2 bases at J, with 15 bases between. The CDR3: CASSLGTALLPGNTIYF. The DNA of the CDR3 is TGTGCCAGCAGCTTAGGGACAGCCCTTCTCCCTGGAAACACCATATATTTT.

The chain is built from TRBV4-1 and TRBJ1-3; TRBD1 agrees at 9 bases. The CDR3 is 15 residues long. Germline V CDR1 and CDR2: MGHRA, YSYEKL. V gave up 5 bases and J gave up 10 bases; unmatched junction bases: 12. The CDR3 region has the DNA TGCGCCAGCAGCGCCCGGGACAGGGACTCTATGACCATATATTTT. Protein: CASSARDRDSMTIYF.

The chain has TRBV24-1 and TRBJ2-7; TRBD1 is a possible D gene (5 bases). V was cut by 3 bases and J by 3 bases, with 5 bases left in between. CDR1 and CDR2 (germline): KGHDR, SFDVKD. There are 12 residues in the CDR3. The CDR3 sequence is CATSDRGYEQYF. The CDR3 nucleotides read TGTGCCACCAGTGATAGGGGCTACGAGCAGTACTTC.

In its sample, this clone was seen a few times. The rearrangement links TRBV29-1 to TRBJ1-1; maybe TRBD1 (6 bases). Germline CDR1 reads SQVTM; CDR2 reads ANQGSEA. The CDR3 covers 14 residues. The germline V and J ends were trimmed by 6 bases and 1 base, with 15 bases remaining between them. The CDR3 region has the DNA TGCAGCGTGCTTTATCCCAGGGGGAACACTGAAGCTTTCTTT. Its translation is CSVLYPRGNTEAFF. Using reference TRBV29-1 and TRBJ1-1 for the parts outside the CDR3, the full variable domain is SAVISQKPSRDICQRGTSLTIQCQVDSQVTMMFWYRQQPGQSLTLIATANQGSEATYESGFVIDKFPISRPNLTFSTLTVSNMSPEDSSIYLCSVLYPRGNTEAFFGQGTRLTVV.

V and J are TRBV27 and TRBJ2-7, with TRBD1 matching 9 bases. V was clipped by 8 bases and J by 3 bases; unmatched bases: 8. Looked up from germline, CDR1 is MNHEY and CDR2 is SMNVEV (reference sequence). The CDR3 has 14 residues. This CDR3 reads CASGTGQGIYEQYF. CDR3 nucleotide sequence: TGTGCCAGCGGAACGGGACAGGGTATCTACGAGCAGTACTTC.

This rearrangement joins TRBV2 to TRBJ1-6; no definite D call. The germline V gene encodes CDR1 SNHLY and CDR2 FYNNEI. The CDR3 sequence is 16 residues long. V was pared by 3 bases and J by 2 bases, with 11 bases between. CDR3 in amino acids: CASSEEGGTYNSPLHF. CDR3 nucleotides: TGTGCCAGCAGTGAGGAGGGCGGAACCTATAATTCACCCCTCCACTTT.

This chain connects TRBV7-2 to TRBJ2-7; D is possibly TRBD1 (5 bases). CDR3 length: 13 residues. Germline V gene data show CDR1 as SGHTA and CDR2 as FQGNSA. Deletions cut 6 bases from V and 2 bases from J, with 11 bases between. CDR3 loop: CASSPQATYEQYF. As DNA, the CDR3 is TGTGCCAGCAGTCCACAGGCCACCTACGAGCAGTACTTC.

This clone appeared a single time. The V gene is TRBV5-5, the J gene TRBJ2-3; perhaps TRBD1 as D (5 bases). Germline CDR1 reads SGHKS; CDR2 reads YYEKEE (reference sequence). V lost 3 bases to trimming and J lost 4 bases, with 15 bases between them. The CDR3 contains 15 residues. CDR3 residues: CASSWSSGMADTQYF. Here the CDR3 DNA reads TGTGCCAGCAGCTGGTCCTCAGGGATGGCAGATACGCAGTATTTT. Full variable domain (missing parts from reference TRBV5-5 and TRBJ2-3): DAGVTQSPTHLIKTRGQQVTLRCSPISGHKSVSWYQQVLGQGPQFIFQYYEKEERGRGNFPDRFSARQFPNYSSELNVNALLLGDSALYLCASSWSSGMADTQYFGPGTRLTVL.

The chain carries TRBV7-9 and TRBJ2-1, with 10 bases aligning to TRBD2. Trimming cost V 4 bases and J 6 bases; bases outside gene matches: 12. Germline-derived CDR1 and CDR2 are SEHNR and FQNEAQ (reference sequence). The CDR3 has 17 amino acids. This chain's CDR3 is CASSSAGGPVLPNEQFF. The CDR3 DNA sequence: TGTGCCAGCAGCTCAGCGGGGGGGCCCGTTCTTCCCAATGAGCAGTTCTTC.

This clone was counted only a few times. The genes are TRBV5-4 and TRBJ2-7; 7 bases map to TRBD2. V was clipped by 4 bases and J by 2 bases; unmatched bases: 3. CDR1 and CDR2 (germline): SGHNT, YYREEE (reference sequence). This CDR3 region has 13 residues. DNA for the CDR3: TGTGCCAGCAGCCCCGGGACTACCTACGAGCAGTACTTC. It yields the protein CASSPGTTYEQYF.

Here the CDR3 reads CASRGGSENPLRGQPQHF. The CDR3 bases are TGTGCCAGTAGAGGGGGATCTGAGAACCCCTTGAGGGGTCAGCCCCAGCATTTT. The rearrangement links TRBV19 to TRBJ1-5; possible D gene TRBD1, 6 bases. Germline V gives CDR1 LNHDA, CDR2 SQIVND (reference sequence). The CDR3 extends over 18 amino acids. V was trimmed by 6 bases and J by 6 bases, leaving 27 bases between them.

This chain links TRBV7-2 with TRBJ1-2; D might be TRBD1 (5 bases). CDR1 is SGHTA, CDR2 FQGNSA, per germline. The V gene lost 4 bases and the J gene lost 6 bases, with 12 bases spanning the gap. This CDR3 has 13 residues. The DNA for the CDR3 is TGTGCCAGCAGCTCCCCAGGGAGGGATGGCTACACCTTC. This sequence encodes CASSSPGRDGYTF.

This chain joins TRBV21-1 and TRBJ1-1; no DNA check was done on the table's D call, TRBD1. TRBV21-1 is labeled a pseudogene. The CDR3 runs to 16 residues. CDR3 sequence (DNA): TGTGCCAGCAGCAAAGATAGGGGGAATTGGGACACTGAAGCTTTCTTT. This encodes CASSKDRGNWDTEAFF.